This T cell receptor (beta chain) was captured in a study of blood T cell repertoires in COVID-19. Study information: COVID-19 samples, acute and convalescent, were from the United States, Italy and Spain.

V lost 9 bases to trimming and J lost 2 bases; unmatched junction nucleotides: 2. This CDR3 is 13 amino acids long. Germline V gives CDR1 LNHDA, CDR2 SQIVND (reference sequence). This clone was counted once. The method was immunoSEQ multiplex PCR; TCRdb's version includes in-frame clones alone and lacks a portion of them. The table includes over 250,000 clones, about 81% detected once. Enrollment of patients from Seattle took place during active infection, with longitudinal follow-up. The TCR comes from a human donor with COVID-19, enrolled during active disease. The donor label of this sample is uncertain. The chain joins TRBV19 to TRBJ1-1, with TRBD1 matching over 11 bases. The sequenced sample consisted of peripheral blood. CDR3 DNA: TGTGCCAGCGGACAGGGGGCTAACACTGAAGCTTTCTTT. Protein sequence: CASGQGANTEAFF.